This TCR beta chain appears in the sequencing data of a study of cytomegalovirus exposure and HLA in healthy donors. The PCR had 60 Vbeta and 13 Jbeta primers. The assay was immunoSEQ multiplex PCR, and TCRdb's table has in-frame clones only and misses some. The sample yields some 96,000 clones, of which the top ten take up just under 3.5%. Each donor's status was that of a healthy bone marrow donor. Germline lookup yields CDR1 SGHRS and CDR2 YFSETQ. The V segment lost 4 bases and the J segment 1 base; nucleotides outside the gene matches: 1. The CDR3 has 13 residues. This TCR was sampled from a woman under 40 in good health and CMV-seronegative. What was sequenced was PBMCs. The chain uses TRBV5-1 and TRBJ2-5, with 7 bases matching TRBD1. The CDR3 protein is CASSGTAQETQYF. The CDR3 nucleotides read TGCGCCAGCAGCGGGACAGCCCAAGAGACCCAGTACTTC.